The clone carrying this T cell receptor (beta chain) turned up a few times. As yet, its antigen is unknown. The sample belongs to a study of cytotoxic CD8 clonotypes in ibrutinib-treated CLL. Study at large: The response samples were taken once patients had been treated for a median of about 12 months, range 6 to 36. Samples had a mean of approximately 260,000 productive templates and roughly 99,000 productive rearrangements. Study-wide points: Sampling times, which were not matched between the groups, differed between sustained-remission patients and progressing patients.

The authors obtained roughly 2 micrograms of genomic DNA from cryopreserved PBMCs for TCR beta libraries. Using immunoSEQ multiplex PCR, the repertoire was profiled, and TCRdb retains in-frame clones only, with some absent. The table records about 330,000 clones, 67% of them present only once. The sequence was obtained from a human donor with chronic lymphocytic leukemia. The sample consisted of PBMCs, taken after 36 months of ibrutinib treatment.

This CDR3 reads CASSLAGPLNTEAFF. DNA of the CDR3: TGCGCCAGCAGCTTGGCCGGACCGTTGAACACTGAAGCTTTCTTT. This chain links TRBV5-1 with TRBJ1-1; D unclear. V shed 0 bases and J shed 0 bases, with 9 bases lying between them. The CDR3 covers 15 residues. Germline lookup yields CDR1 SGHRS and CDR2 YFSETQ.